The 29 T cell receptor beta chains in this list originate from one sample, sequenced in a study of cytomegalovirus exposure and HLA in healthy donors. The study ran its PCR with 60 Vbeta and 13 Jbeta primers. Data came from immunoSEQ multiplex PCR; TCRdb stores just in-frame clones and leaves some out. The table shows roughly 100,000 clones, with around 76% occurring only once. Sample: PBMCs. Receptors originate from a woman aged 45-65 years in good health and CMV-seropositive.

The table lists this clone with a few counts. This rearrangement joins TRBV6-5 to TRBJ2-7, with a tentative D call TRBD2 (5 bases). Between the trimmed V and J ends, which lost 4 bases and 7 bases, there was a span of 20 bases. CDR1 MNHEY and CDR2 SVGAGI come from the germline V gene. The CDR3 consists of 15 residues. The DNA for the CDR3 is TGTGCCAGCAGTTGGTCGGGATCGGGCCTTAGTGAGCAGTACTTC. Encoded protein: CASSWSGSGLSEQYF.

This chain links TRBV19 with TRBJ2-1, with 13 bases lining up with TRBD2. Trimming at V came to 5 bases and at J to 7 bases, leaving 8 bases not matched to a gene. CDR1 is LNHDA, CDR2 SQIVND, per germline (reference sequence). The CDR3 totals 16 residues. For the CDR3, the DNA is TGTGCCAGTAGTTTACGACTAGCGGGGGGCCCAAATGAGCAGTTCTTC. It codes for CASSLRLAGGPNEQFF.

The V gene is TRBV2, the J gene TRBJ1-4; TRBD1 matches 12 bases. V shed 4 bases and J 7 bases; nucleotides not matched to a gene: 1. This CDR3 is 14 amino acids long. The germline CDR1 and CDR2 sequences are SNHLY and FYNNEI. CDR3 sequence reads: CASSGGQGAEKLFF. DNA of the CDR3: TGTGCCAGCAGTGGGGGACAGGGGGCTGAAAAACTGTTTTTT.

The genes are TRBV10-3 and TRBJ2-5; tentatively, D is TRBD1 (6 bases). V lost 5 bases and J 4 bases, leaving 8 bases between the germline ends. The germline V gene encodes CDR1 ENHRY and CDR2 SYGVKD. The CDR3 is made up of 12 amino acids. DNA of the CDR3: TGTGCCATCAGTAGGGACATAGAGACCCAGTACTTC. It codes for CAISRDIETQYF.

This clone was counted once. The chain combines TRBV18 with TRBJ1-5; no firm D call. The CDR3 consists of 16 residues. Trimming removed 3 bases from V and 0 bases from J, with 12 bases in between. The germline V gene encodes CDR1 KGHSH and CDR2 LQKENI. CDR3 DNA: TGTGCCAGCTCACCTCCCTTGGGAGCTAGCAATCAGCCCCAGCATTTT. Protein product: CASSPPLGASNQPQHF.

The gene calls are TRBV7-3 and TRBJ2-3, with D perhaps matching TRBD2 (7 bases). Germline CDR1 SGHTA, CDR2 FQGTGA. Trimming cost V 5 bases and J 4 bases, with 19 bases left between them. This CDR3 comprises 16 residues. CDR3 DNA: TGTGCCAGCAGCCCGAAATTCAGGGGAGGGGCAGATACGCAGTATTTT. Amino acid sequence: CASSPKFRGGADTQYF.

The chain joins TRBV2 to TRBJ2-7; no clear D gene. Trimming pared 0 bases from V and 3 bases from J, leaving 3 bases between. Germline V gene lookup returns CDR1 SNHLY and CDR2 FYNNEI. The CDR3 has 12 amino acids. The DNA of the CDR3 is TGTGCCAGCAGTGAAGCTATCTACGAGCAGTACTTC. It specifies CASSEAIYEQYF.

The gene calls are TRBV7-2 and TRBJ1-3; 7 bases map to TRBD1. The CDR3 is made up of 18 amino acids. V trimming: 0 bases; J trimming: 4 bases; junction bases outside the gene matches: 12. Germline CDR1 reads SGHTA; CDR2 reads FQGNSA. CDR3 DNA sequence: TGTGCCAGCAGCTTAGCAGGGGGCCTTGGTTTCCTGGGAAACACCATATATTTT. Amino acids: CASSLAGGLGFLGNTIYF.

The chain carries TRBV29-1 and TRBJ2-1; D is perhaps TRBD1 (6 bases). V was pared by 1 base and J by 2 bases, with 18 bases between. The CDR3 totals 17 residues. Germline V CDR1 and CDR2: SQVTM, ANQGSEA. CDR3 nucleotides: TGCAGCGTTGAAGGAGGACCCCGGGCAGGGGCCTACAATGAGCAGTTCTTC. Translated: CSVEGGPRAGAYNEQFF.

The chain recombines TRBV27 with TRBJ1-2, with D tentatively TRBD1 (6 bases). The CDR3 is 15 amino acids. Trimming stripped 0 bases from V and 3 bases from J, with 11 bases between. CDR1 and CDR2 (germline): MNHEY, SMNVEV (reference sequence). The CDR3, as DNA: TGTGCCAGCAGTTTATCGTTAGGGGGATACTATGGCTACACCTTC. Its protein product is CASSLSLGGYYGYTF.

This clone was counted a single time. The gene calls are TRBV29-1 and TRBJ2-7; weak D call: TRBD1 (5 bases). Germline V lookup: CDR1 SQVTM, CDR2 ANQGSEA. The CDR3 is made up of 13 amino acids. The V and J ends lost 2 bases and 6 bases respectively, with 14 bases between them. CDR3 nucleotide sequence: TGCAGCGTTGAACAGTCCCACCAGGGCGAGCAGTACTTC. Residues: CSVEQSHQGEQYF.

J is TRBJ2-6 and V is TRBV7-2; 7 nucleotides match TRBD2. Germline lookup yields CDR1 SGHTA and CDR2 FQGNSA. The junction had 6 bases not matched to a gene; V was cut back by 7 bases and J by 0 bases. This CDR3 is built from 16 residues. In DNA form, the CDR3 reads TGTGCCAGCACCCTCTGGGAGGGCTCTGGGGCCAACGTCCTGACTTTC. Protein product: CASTLWEGSGANVLTF.

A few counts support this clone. CDR3 in DNA: TGTGCCAGCAGCCGCCTAGTAGGGGTGAGTGCTGAAGCTTTCTTT. Translating gives CASSRLVGVSAEAFF. This chain uses TRBV5-4 with TRBJ1-1; TRBD1 is a possible D gene (5 bases). Trimming stripped 4 bases from V and 6 bases from J, with 19 bases between. The CDR3 is made up of 15 amino acids. Germline values: CDR1 SGHNT, CDR2 YYREEE (reference sequence).

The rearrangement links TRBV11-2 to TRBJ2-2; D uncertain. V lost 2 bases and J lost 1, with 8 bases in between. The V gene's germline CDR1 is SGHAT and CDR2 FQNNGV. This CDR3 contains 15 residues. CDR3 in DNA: TGTGCCAGCAGCTTACTTTCAGGGAACACCGGGGAGCTGTTTTTT. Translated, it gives CASSLLSGNTGELFF.

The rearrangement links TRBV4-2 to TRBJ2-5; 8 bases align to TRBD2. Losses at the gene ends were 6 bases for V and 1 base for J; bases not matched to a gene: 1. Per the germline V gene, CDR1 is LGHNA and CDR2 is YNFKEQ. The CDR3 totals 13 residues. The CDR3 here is CASRRGAQETQYF. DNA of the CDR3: TGTGCCAGCAGGCGGGGGGCCCAAGAGACCCAGTACTTC.

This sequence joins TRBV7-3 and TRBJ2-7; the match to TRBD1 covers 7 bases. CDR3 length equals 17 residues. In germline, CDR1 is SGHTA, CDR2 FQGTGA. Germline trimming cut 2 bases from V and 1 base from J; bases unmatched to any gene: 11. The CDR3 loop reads CASSLGHGTVFSYEQYF. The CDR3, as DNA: TGTGCCAGCAGCTTAGGACATGGGACAGTTTTTTCCTACGAGCAGTACTTC. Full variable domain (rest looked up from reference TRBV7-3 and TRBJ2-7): GAGVSQTPSNKVTEKGKYVELRCDPISGHTALYWYRQSLGQGPEFLIYFQGTGAADDSGLPNDRFFAVRPEGSVSTLKIQRTERGDSAVYLCASSLGHGTVFSYEQYFGPGTRLTVT.

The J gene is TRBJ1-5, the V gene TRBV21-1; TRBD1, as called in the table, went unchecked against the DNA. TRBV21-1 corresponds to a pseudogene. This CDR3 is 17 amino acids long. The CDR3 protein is CASWTGRYRISNQPQHF. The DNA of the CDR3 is TGTGCCAGCTGGACAGGTCGGTATCGTATAAGCAATCAGCCCCAGCATTTT.

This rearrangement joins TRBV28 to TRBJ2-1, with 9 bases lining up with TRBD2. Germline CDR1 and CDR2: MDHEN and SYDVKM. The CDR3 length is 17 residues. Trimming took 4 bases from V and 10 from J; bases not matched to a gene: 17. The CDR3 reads CASSSPPPGSGGWEQFF. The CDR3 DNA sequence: TGTGCCAGCAGTTCTCCTCCCCCAGGTAGCGGGGGTTGGGAGCAGTTCTTC.

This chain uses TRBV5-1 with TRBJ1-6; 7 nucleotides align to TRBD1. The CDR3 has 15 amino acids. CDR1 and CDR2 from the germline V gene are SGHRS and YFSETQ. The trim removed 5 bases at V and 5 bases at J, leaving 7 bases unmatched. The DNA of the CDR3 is TGCGCCAGCAGTTTACGGGACAGTGATAATTCACCCCTCCACTTT. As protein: CASSLRDSDNSPLHF.

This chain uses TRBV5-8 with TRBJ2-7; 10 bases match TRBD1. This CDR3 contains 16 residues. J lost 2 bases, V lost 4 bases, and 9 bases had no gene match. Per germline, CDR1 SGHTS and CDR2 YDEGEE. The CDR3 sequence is CASSRKDRGQPYEQYF. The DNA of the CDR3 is TGTGCCAGCAGCCGAAAAGACAGGGGGCAACCCTACGAGCAGTACTTC.

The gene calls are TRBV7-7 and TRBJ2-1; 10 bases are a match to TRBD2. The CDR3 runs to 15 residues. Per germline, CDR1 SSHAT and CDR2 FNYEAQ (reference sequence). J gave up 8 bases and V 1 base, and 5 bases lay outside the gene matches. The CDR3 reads CASSLGLAGDYEQFF. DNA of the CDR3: TGTGCCAGCAGCTTAGGGCTAGCGGGGGACTATGAGCAGTTCTTC.

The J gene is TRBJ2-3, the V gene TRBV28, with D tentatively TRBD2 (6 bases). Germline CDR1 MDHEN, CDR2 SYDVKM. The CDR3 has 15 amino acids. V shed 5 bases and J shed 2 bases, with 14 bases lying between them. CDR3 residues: CASSEIAETTDTQYF. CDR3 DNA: TGTGCCAGCAGTGAGATAGCGGAAACCACAGATACGCAGTATTTT.

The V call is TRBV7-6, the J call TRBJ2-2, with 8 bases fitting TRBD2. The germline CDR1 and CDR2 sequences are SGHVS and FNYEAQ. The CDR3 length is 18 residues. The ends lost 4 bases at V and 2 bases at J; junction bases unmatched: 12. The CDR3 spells CASSYRSGGDSNTGELFF. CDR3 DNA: TGTGCCAGCAGCTACCGGAGCGGGGGCGACTCAAACACCGGGGAGCTGTTTTTT. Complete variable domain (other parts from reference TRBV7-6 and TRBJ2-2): GAGVSQSPRYKVTKRGQDVALRCDPISGHVSLYWYRQALGQGPEFLTYFNYEAQQDKSGLPNDRFSAERPEGSISTLTIQRTEQRDSAMYRCASSYRSGGDSNTGELFFGEGSRLTVL.

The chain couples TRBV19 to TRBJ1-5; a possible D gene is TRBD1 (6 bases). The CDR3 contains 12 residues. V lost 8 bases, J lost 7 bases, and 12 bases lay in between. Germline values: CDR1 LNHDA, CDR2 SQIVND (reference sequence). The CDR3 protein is CASRQGQQPQHF. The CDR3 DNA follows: TGTGCCAGTCGCCAGGGGCAACAGCCCCAGCATTTT.

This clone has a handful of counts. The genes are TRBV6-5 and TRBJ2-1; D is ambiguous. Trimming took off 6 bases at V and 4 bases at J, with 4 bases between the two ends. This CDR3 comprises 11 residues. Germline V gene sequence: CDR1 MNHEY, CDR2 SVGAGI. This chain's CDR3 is CASRAYNEQFF. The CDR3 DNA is TGTGCCAGCAGGGCTTACAATGAGCAGTTCTTC.

The CDR3 sequence is CASSPQVPSGGETQYF. The CDR3, as DNA: TGTGCCAGCAGCCCCCAAGTCCCTAGCGGGGGAGAGACCCAGTACTTC. V and J are TRBV7-2 and TRBJ2-5; 10 bases are a match to TRBD2. The CDR3 consists of 16 residues. CDR1 and CDR2 (germline): SGHTA, FQGNSA. The V segment lost 5 bases and the J segment 4 bases; nucleotides outside the gene matches: 10.

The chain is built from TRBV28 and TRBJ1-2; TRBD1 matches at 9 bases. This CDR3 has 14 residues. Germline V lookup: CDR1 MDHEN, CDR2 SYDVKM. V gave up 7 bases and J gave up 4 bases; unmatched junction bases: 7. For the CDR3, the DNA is TGTGCCAGCATGATACAGGGGGCTGGCTATGGCTACACCTTC. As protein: CASMIQGAGYGYTF.

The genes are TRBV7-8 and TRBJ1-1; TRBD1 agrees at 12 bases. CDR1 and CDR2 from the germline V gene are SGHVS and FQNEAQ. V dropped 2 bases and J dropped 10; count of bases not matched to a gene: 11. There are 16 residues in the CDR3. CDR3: CASSLNPGTGGWGAFF. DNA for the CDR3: TGTGCCAGCAGCTTAAACCCTGGGACAGGGGGCTGGGGAGCTTTCTTT.

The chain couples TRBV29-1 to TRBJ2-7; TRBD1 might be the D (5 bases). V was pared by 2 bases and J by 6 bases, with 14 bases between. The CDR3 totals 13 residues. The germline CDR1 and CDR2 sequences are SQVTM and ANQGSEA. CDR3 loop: CSVESQGLREQYF. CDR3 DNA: TGCAGCGTTGAATCTCAGGGTTTGCGCGAGCAGTACTTC.